This T cell receptor beta chain was captured in a study of PD-1 blockade in classical Hodgkin lymphoma. Study-level points and caveats: Baseline diversity was lower in partial responders and progressors than complete responders.

Each patient experienced a relapse that followed autologous stem cell transplantation, and brentuximab vedotin exposure varied. Germline assignment: CDR1 SGHAT and CDR2 FQDESV (reference sequence). This CDR3 has 14 amino acids. V lost 3 bases, J lost 4 bases, and 12 bases lay in between. Sequencing was performed with immunoSEQ multiplex PCR; in TCRdb, only in-frame clones are kept and a portion is missing. The data contain approximately 34,000 clones, roughly 82% of them singletons. This clone was seen a handful of times. The antigen remains unidentified. The chain couples TRBV11-1 to TRBJ1-2; D remains unclear. This material consisted of peripheral blood mononuclear cells (PBMCs), taken at baseline. The TCR was taken from a human donor with classical Hodgkin lymphoma. The CDR3 nucleotides are TGTGCCAGCAGCTTCGCTGAGTGGGGCTATGGCTACACCTTC. Its translation: CASSFAEWGYGYTF.